A single TCR beta chain is shown here with its context. The antigen this receptor binds is unknown. Base qualities were left out, and no much larger clone turns up one base away. Patients with autoimmune disease history or receiving systemic immunosuppression were excluded from the trial. In every dose cohort, peripheral blood was drawn for TCR sequencing at baseline, cycle 4 day 1, and cycle 7 day 1. Samples were obtained from an open-label, multicenter, first-in-human phase I dose-escalation trial of ivuxolimab. The trial enrolled adults with locally advanced or metastatic head and neck squamous cell, hepatocellular, melanoma or renal cell carcinoma. CD4+ and CD8+ T cells were sorted separately from peripheral blood before TCR sequencing. CDR1 and CDR2 are read off the germline V gene (reference sequence) as WNHNN and SYGVQD. At the junction V is shortened by 3 bases and J by 3 bases; bases outside the gene matches: 13. The CDR3 contains 18 residues, cysteine and phenylalanine counted. Only the CDR3 region is kept as DNA, spanning 54 bases read in frame from base 1.

The entry originates in a study of OX40 agonist ivuxolimab in advanced cancers. Background on the whole study: The costimulatory receptor OX40 (CD134) was targeted by ivuxolimab, a fully human IgG2 agonistic monoclonal antibody. Intravenous ivuxolimab was administered to patients every 2 weeks at six dose levels: 0.01, 0.1, 0.3, 1.5, 3 and 10 mg/kg. Of the 52 patients in dose escalation, about 20 had hepatocellular carcinoma, around 15 had melanoma, 9 had renal cell carcinoma and 9 had head and neck cancer. In the dose-escalation cohort, approximately 82% of patients were male, and the mean age was approximately 60 years with a range of roughly 20 to 79. Patients were allowed to have had prior anti-PD-1, anti-PD-L1 or anti-CTLA-4 therapy, and about 40% of the dose-escalation patients had been treated with checkpoint inhibitors. Partial responses occurred in three dose-escalation patients, of whom one had hepatocellular carcinoma and two had cutaneous melanoma. The point of sequencing TCRbeta in the periphery was to test whether ivuxolimab changed TCR sequence diversity and drove clonal T-cell expansion. The paper covers the monotherapy dose-escalation part of the phase I ivuxolimab trial, which included N of about 50 patients. Results the study describes overall, beyond this receptor: Partial responders in the 0.1-3.0 mg/kg groups had among the lowest normalized peripheral clonal expansion, especially among CD8+ T cells. On average, CD8+ T cells showed more expanded clones than CD4+ T cells after ivuxolimab. Low levels of normalized T-cell clonal expansion were also seen in some patients who did not respond. At doses from 0.1 to 3.0 mg/kg, clonal expansion was seen in both CD4+ and CD8+ blood T cells between baseline and week 6. The antigen specificity of the clonally expanded peripheral T cells was not determined.

Genomic DNA was extracted from sorted cells for sequencing of the TCRbeta CDR3 region. The immunoSEQ Assay was used to sequence the TCRbeta CDR3 regions. Here the immuneACCESS table is served through TCRdb, limited to in-frame sequences with V and J called. Missing clones are a known gap in these copies; in checked studies unresolved V genes cover under half, and the rest lacks a known reason. This sample has fewer than 85,000 clones in its table, and around 89% of those were observed once. The leading ten clones occupy approximately 9.9% of the sample. The sequencing here drew on CD4+ or CD8+ T cells sorted from blood, taken in a trial of the OX40 agonist ivuxolimab. The source of this sequence is an adult with an advanced solid tumor such as melanoma, head and neck, liver or kidney cancer. The rearrangement joined TRBV10-1 to TRBJ2-1; 8 bases in the junction line up with TRBD2. The nucleotide sequence reads TGCGCCAGCAGTGATTCATATGTTCGGGAGGGAAACTACAATGAGCAGTTCTTC. It translates to CASSDSYVREGNYNEQFF.